This TCR beta chain comes out of a study of regulatory T cells in long-lasting Graves disease. CDR3-region Arm-PCR and iRepertoire HTBI primers produced the TCR beta libraries. TCRdb fed the multiplex PCR reads into MiXCR, producing one record per CDR3 protein. The data contain 350,000 to 550,000 distinct CDR3 sequences, about 17% of them seen just once; the ten biggest clones take up around a quarter. The CDR3 length is 14 residues. Germline CDR1 is GTSNPN and CDR2 is SVGIG (reference sequence). About this clonotype itself: A junction boundary mismatches the germline segment, possibly from a read error.

Sample time point: newly diagnosed GD, antithyroid drugs for less than 3 months. After RNA was extracted from PBMCs, the TCR library was made from it. This sample was shared with a second study, whose subject was T cells in Graves' hyperthyroidism and ophthalmopathy. That source reports: Hyperthyroidism in the patients, aged 18 to 65, was newly diagnosed and under 2 months in duration. Every diagnosis used clinical symptoms, serum thyroxine and TRAb, thyroid ultrasound and orbital computed tomography.

Sequences were derived from peripheral blood mononuclear cells (PBMCs), sampled at new diagnosis, from a patient treated with antithyroid drugs. This clonotype originated in a woman aged 18 to 35 with Graves disease. The gene calls are TRBV30 and TRBJ1-1; D perhaps matches TRBD1 (5 bases). The CDR3 here is CAWKGGASNTEAFF. Written as DNA, the CDR3 is TGTGCCTGGAAGGGTGGGGCCTCCAACACGGAAGCTTTCTTT.